The 6 T cell receptor beta chains reported below all come from one sample, sequenced in a study of blood T cell repertoires in COVID-19 (dated by TCRdb to about 2020). Libraries were built with the immunoSEQ multiplex PCR assay. TCRdb retrieved this table from immuneACCESS and kept in-frame rearrangements only. Not all clones are present; in checked studies, unresolved V genes account for under half, and no reason is known for the remainder. The sample table shows around 200,000 clones, and over 70% are seen once. 2.9% of the sample goes to the ten largest clones. What was sequenced was peripheral blood. The receptors derive from a man aged 50 to 60 with active or convalescent COVID-19.

In this sample, this clone turned up once. The rearrangement joins TRBV6-5 to TRBJ2-7, with a weak D call TRBD2 (7 bases). CDR3 size: 16 residues. CDR1 is MNHEY and CDR2 is SVGAGI in the germline V gene. V was trimmed by 0 bases and J by 5 bases, leaving 17 bases between them. Here the CDR3 DNA reads TGTGCCAGCAGTTACTCCGGCGGGGGCGTTAGTAACGAGCAGTACTTC. This gives the protein CASSYSGGGVSNEQYF.

The V and J genes are TRBV5-6 and TRBJ1-6, with TRBD1 matching over 8 bases. The CDR3 consists of 14 residues. Looked up from germline, CDR1 is SGHDT and CDR2 is YYEEEE. After removal of 5 bases from V and 10 bases from J, the junction contained 8 bases not matched to a gene. CDR3 region: CASSFDRGGSPLHF. The CDR3 coding sequence is TGTGCCAGCAGTTTCGACAGGGGAGGATCACCCCTCCACTTT.

The rearrangement uses TRBV24-1 and TRBJ1-2; a weak D match, TRBD1 (5 bases). The CDR3 sequence is 13 residues long. Germline CDR1 reads KGHDR; CDR2 reads SFDVKD. V lost 7 bases and J 8 bases, leaving 16 bases between the germline ends. CDR3 amino acids: CATRAIDSFGYTF. CDR3 nucleotide sequence: TGTGCCACCAGGGCGATCGACAGCTTCGGCTACACCTTC.

The chain joins TRBV2 to TRBJ2-7, with 8 bases lining up with TRBD1. The CDR3 sequence is 14 residues long. Trimming at V came to 7 bases and at J to 4 bases, leaving 9 bases not matched to a gene. Germline assignment: CDR1 SNHLY and CDR2 FYNNEI. CDR3 bases: TGTGCCAGCACCACCGGGACAGGAGTTTACGAGCAGTACTTC. Translated, it gives CASTTGTGVYEQYF.

This clone was counted a single time. J is TRBJ2-1 and V is TRBV7-2; TRBD1 might be the D (5 bases). The CDR3 is made up of 14 amino acids. CDR1 SGHTA and CDR2 FQGNSA come from the germline V gene. Between the trimmed V and J ends, which lost 5 bases and 4 bases, there was a span of 12 bases. DNA of the CDR3: TGTGCCAGCAGCCCCGGGCAGGGTTACAATGAGCAGTTCTTC. Encoded protein: CASSPGQGYNEQFF.

The chain combines TRBV4-3 with TRBJ1-2, with D possibly being TRBD1 (5 bases). This CDR3 is 16 amino acids long. Trimming left V 1 base short and J 5 bases short, with 17 bases between. The V gene's germline CDR1 is LGHNA and CDR2 YSLEER. The CDR3 DNA reads as TGCGCCAGCAGCCAAGGCTACAGGTTAATGGGGTATGGCTACACCTTC. Its translation is CASSQGYRLMGYGYTF.